This entry features one T cell receptor beta chain sequence. Its antigen remains unknown. The data were taken from a study of identical twins. Study-level findings and limits: While abundant cord blood beta clonotypes carried fewer insertions, memory repertoires showed no such pattern.

TCRdb redid the calling of the 5' RACE reads with MiXCR, one entry per CDR3 protein. The table includes hundreds of thousands of distinct CDR3 sequences, under 8.5% detected once. The data also belong to a second study, concerning yellow fever vaccine responses in identical twins.

The receptor was isolated from a woman aged 18-29 years in good health. Sequenced material: PBMCs.

The CDR3 nucleotides are TGTGCCAGCAGCCCCGGGACAACTCCGCAACTCGCAGATACGCAGTATTTT. It specifies CASSPGTTPQLADTQYF. The J gene is TRBJ2-3, the V gene TRBV12-3 or TRBV12-4; weak D call: TRBD1 (6 bases). The CDR3 loop spans 17 amino acids. V lost 6 bases, J lost 4 bases, and 23 bases lay in between.